Presented here are 24 T cell receptor beta chains from one specimen sequenced in a study of OX40 agonist ivuxolimab in advanced cancers. The table came from immunoSEQ multiplex PCR; TCRdb's copy has only in-frame clones and leaves some out. The sample consists of tens of thousands of clones, 80% to 90% of them appearing once. Specimen: CD4+ or CD8+ T cells sorted from blood, collected in a trial of the OX40 agonist ivuxolimab. The receptors originated from an adult with an advanced solid tumor such as melanoma, head and neck, liver or kidney cancer.

The genes are TRBV5-1 and TRBJ2-2; D is undetermined. The CDR3 has 15 amino acids. The germline V and J ends were trimmed by 0 bases and 1 base, with 7 bases remaining between them. CDR1 and CDR2 from the germline V gene are SGHRS and YFSETQ. In DNA form, the CDR3 reads TGCGCCAGCAGCTTGGGGGCGGTGAACACCGGGGAGCTGTTTTTT. It encodes CASSLGAVNTGELFF.

This clone was counted a few times. The V gene is TRBV6-1, the J gene TRBJ2-1; D is possibly TRBD1 or TRBD2 (5 bases each). CDR3 size: 13 residues. Germline-derived CDR1 and CDR2 are MNHNS and SASEGT. V was shortened by 7 bases and J by 8 bases, with 15 bases between the two germline ends. CDR3 loop: CASTGRSFDEQFF. The CDR3 DNA reads TGTGCCAGCACGGGGCGGAGTTTCGATGAGCAGTTCTTC.

J is TRBJ2-5 and V is TRBV19, with D perhaps assigned TRBD1 or TRBD2 (5 bases each). Per the germline V gene, CDR1 is LNHDA and CDR2 is SQIVND (reference sequence). This CDR3 is built from 14 residues. V gave up 6 bases and J gave up 2 bases, with 13 bases separating them. The CDR3 protein is CASRGVARQETQYF. DNA for the CDR3: TGTGCCAGTAGGGGGGTCGCAAGGCAAGAGACCCAGTACTTC.

The chain links TRBV28 to TRBJ2-2; the D gene is possibly TRBD1 (5 bases). Germline V lookup: CDR1 MDHEN, CDR2 SYDVKM. The CDR3 contains 14 residues. Trimming removed 1 base from V and 4 bases from J, with 7 bases in between. The CDR3 nucleotides read TGTGCCAGCAGTTTATATCAGGGCACCGGGGAGCTGTTTTTT. The encoded protein is CASSLYQGTGELFF.

The genes are TRBV10-2 and TRBJ2-4; 8 bases align to TRBD2. V trimming: 3 bases; J trimming: 8 bases; junction bases outside the gene matches: 12. Germline V CDR1 and CDR2: WSHSY, SAAADI. The CDR3 extends over 16 amino acids. The CDR3 protein is CASSDPGTGTRDIQYF. As DNA, the CDR3 is TGCGCCAGCAGTGACCCCGGGACGGGGACTAGGGACATTCAGTACTTC.

V is TRBV5-1 and J is TRBJ2-3; the D is unclear. Germline V gene data show CDR1 as SGHRS and CDR2 as YFSETQ. The CDR3 sequence is 11 residues long. Trimming took off 1 base at V and 5 bases at J, with 2 bases between the two ends. The CDR3 coding sequence is TGCGCCAGCAGCTTGTTAGATACGCAGTATTTT. This codes for CASSLLDTQYF.

The rearrangement uses TRBV5-8 and TRBJ2-3, with D uncertain. Trimming took 2 bases from V and 1 from J, leaving 8 bases between them. Germline values: CDR1 SGHTS, CDR2 YDEGEE. The CDR3 runs to 14 residues. DNA for the CDR3: TGTGCCAGCAGCTTTAGTCGGGGCACAGATACGCAGTATTTT. It translates to CASSFSRGTDTQYF.

This chain links TRBV7-2 with TRBJ1-1; D is ambiguous. V lost 5 bases and J 11 bases, leaving 9 bases between the germline ends. CDR1 and CDR2 (germline): SGHTA, FQGNSA. This CDR3 region has 10 residues. This chain's CDR3 is CASSGVGAFF. The CDR3 coding sequence is TGTGCCAGCAGCGGCGTCGGGGCTTTCTTT.

The sample holds a few counts of this clone. The chain joins TRBV6-5 to TRBJ2-1; D may correspond to TRBD1 or TRBD2 (7 bases each). CDR3 length: 15 amino acids. V was pared by 6 bases and J by 4 bases, with 16 bases between. CDR1 is MNHEY and CDR2 is SVGAGI in the germline V gene. CDR3 region: CASSETQGGYNEQFF. As DNA, the CDR3 is TGTGCCAGCAGCGAGACTCAGGGGGGGTACAATGAGCAGTTCTTC.

This clone was found once. V is TRBV7-9 and J is TRBJ2-4, with TRBD2 as a possible D gene (6 bases). V was cut by 5 bases and J by 4 bases, with 18 bases left in between. This CDR3 region has 16 residues. Germline CDR1 and CDR2: SEHNR and FQNEAQ (reference sequence). The CDR3 DNA reads as TGTGCCAGCAGCGCCATCGCGACGGGGGTGAAAAACATTCAGTACTTC. Residues: CASSAIATGVKNIQYF.

CDR3 in amino acids: CASSSGLAGESSTDTQYF. In nucleotides, the CDR3 is TGTGCCAGTAGTAGCGGACTAGCGGGAGAATCTAGCACAGATACGCAGTATTTT. This chain connects TRBV19 to TRBJ2-3, with 13 bases fitting TRBD2. Germline CDR1 LNHDA, CDR2 SQIVND (reference sequence). CDR3 size: 18 residues. With 4 bases clipped from V and 0 bases from J, the junction kept 7 bases outside the gene matches.

This CDR3 reads CASSVTGRNTEAFF. CDR3 coding DNA: TGTGCCAGCAGTGTAACAGGGAGAAACACTGAAGCTTTCTTT. The chain couples TRBV2 to TRBJ1-1, with a possible D match to TRBD1 (6 bases). Germline V lookup: CDR1 SNHLY, CDR2 FYNNEI. This CDR3 comprises 14 residues. The ends were cut back, 4 bases at V and 2 bases at J, with 11 bases in the middle.

This chain uses TRBV19 with TRBJ1-2; D possibly corresponds to TRBD1 (6 bases). Germline V gene sequence: CDR1 LNHDA, CDR2 SQIVND (reference sequence). The CDR3 covers 14 residues. V lost 5 bases, J lost 4 bases, and 14 bases lay in between. CDR3 sequence reads: CASSPSGGGYGYTF. In DNA, the CDR3 is TGTGCCAGTAGTCCCTCGGGAGGGGGCTATGGCTACACCTTC.

The chain joins TRBV6-1 to TRBJ2-7; perhaps TRBD1 as D (5 bases). V gave up 6 bases and J gave up 3 bases, with 9 bases separating them. The CDR3 runs 12 residues. Germline V gene data show CDR1 as MNHNS and CDR2 as SASEGT. Here the CDR3 reads CASSRDSYEQYF. The CDR3 nucleotides read TGTGCCAGCAGCCGAGACAGCTACGAGCAGTACTTC.

The chain links TRBV30 to TRBJ2-4; D not resolved. In germline, CDR1 is GTSNPN, CDR2 SVGIG (reference sequence). This CDR3 region has 12 residues. V lost 0 bases, J lost 8 bases, and 8 bases lay in between. CDR3 amino acids: CAWSVQQYIQYF. In DNA form, the CDR3 reads TGTGCCTGGAGTGTTCAACAGTACATTCAGTACTTC.

This clone showed up just once. The genes are TRBV5-5 and TRBJ2-6, with D uncertain. CDR1 and CDR2 (germline): SGHKS, YYEKEE (reference sequence). V lost 4 bases to trimming and J lost 0 bases, with 8 bases between them. The CDR3 is 15 residues long. The CDR3 bases are TGTGCCAGCAGCAACCACAGCTCTGGGGCCAACGTCCTGACTTTC. Translating gives CASSNHSSGANVLTF.

The rearrangement uses TRBV28 and TRBJ2-7; 8 nucleotides line up with TRBD1. Trimming removed 4 bases from V and 3 bases from J; junction bases left unmatched: 8. The V gene's germline CDR1 is MDHEN and CDR2 SYDVKM. The CDR3 runs 15 residues. The CDR3: CASSSQGGGNYEQYF. The CDR3, as DNA: TGTGCCAGCAGTTCACAGGGGGGAGGCAACTACGAGCAGTACTTC.

The CDR3 protein is CASSMREWSTDTQYF. In DNA, the CDR3 is TGTGCCAGCAGTATGAGGGAATGGAGCACAGATACGCAGTATTTT. The chain employs TRBV27 and TRBJ2-3; tentative D call: TRBD2 (5 bases). This CDR3 region has 15 residues. V was pared by 5 bases and J by 0 bases, with 12 bases between. Germline V gene sequence: CDR1 MNHEY, CDR2 SMNVEV (reference sequence).

The chain employs TRBV5-6 and TRBJ2-2; no clear D. Germline V gene sequence: CDR1 SGHDT, CDR2 YYEEEE. The V and J ends lost 4 bases and 8 bases respectively, with 21 bases between them. This CDR3 has 16 amino acids. CDR3 amino acids: CASSPDRLLLTGELFF. DNA of the CDR3: TGTGCCAGCAGCCCTGACCGGTTACTTCTCACGGGGGAGCTGTTTTTT.

The rearrangement uses TRBV5-6 and TRBJ2-2, with a tentative D call TRBD1 (5 bases). CDR1 is SGHDT and CDR2 is YYEEEE in the germline V gene. CDR3 size: 16 residues. V was cut by 4 bases and J by 7 bases, with 20 bases left in between. CDR3 DNA sequence: TGTGCCAGCAGCCCCGTGGGGCGATGGAGTATCGGGGAGCTGTTTTTT. Protein sequence: CASSPVGRWSIGELFF.

The rearrangement joins TRBV5-6 to TRBJ2-5; D is unclear. The CDR3 runs 13 residues. With 2 bases removed from V and 5 bases from J, the gap between germline ends came to 10 bases. Germline V gene lookup returns CDR1 SGHDT and CDR2 YYEEEE. The CDR3: CASSFPGSETQYF. For the CDR3, the DNA is TGTGCCAGCAGCTTCCCAGGTAGCGAGACCCAGTACTTC.

The rearrangement links TRBV7-8 to TRBJ2-7, with D perhaps TRBD1 (5 bases). Trimming removed 10 bases from V and 2 bases from J, with 18 bases in between. In germline, CDR1 is SGHVS, CDR2 FQNEAQ. This CDR3 has 14 residues. CDR3 nucleotides: TGTGCCACCTTAGACCTACAGGCGACCTACGAGCAGTACTTC. As protein: CATLDLQATYEQYF. Full variable domain (remainder filled in from reference TRBV7-8 and TRBJ2-7): GAGVSQSPRYKVAKRGQDVALRCDPISGHVSLFWYQQALGQGPEFLTYFQNEAQLDKSGLPSDRFFAERPEGSVSTLKIQRTQQEDSAVYLCATLDLQATYEQYFGPGTRLTVT.

This clone was counted at least ten times. This sequence joins TRBV30 and TRBJ2-4, with TRBD1 identical over 7 bases. V gave up 7 bases and J gave up 5 bases; unmatched junction bases: 8. The CDR3 is 13 residues long. In germline, CDR1 is GTSNPN, CDR2 SVGIG (reference sequence). The CDR3 DNA reads TGTGCCTACCACGGACAGGCGGAAAACATTCAGTACTTC. Its protein is CAYHGQAENIQYF.

The J gene is TRBJ1-6, the V gene TRBV7-2; D remains unclear. Germline values: CDR1 SGHTA, CDR2 FQGNSA. The CDR3 runs to 15 residues. With 4 bases removed from V and 5 bases from J, the gap between germline ends came to 12 bases. This CDR3 is CASSSLDTNNSPLHF. For the CDR3, the DNA is TGTGCCAGCAGCTCTTTAGATACAAATAATTCACCCCTCCACTTT.